Included here is one TCR beta chain sequence, with context. The data are from a study of identical twins. TCRdb re-derived calls from the 5' RACE reads in MiXCR, one entry per CDR3 protein. This repertoire shows around 1.7 million distinct CDR3 sequences, around 29% found once; its top ten account for approximately 0.25%. CDR1 is SGHTA, CDR2 FQGNSA, per germline. This CDR3 is built from 14 residues. This rearrangement joins TRBV7-2 to TRBJ2-1; 7 bases map to TRBD2. The J call could be wrong; TRBJ2-7 is a better fit for the DNA end. Sequencing was done on a sample of cord blood. The source of this sequence is a newborn girl in good health. The CDR3 sequence is CASSLDQRGNEQYF. The DNA of the CDR3 is TGTGCCAGCAGCTTAGACCAGCGGGGCAATGAGCAGTACTTC.